This TCR beta chain came from a study of OX40 agonist ivuxolimab in advanced cancers. Study summary: Ivuxolimab is a fully human IgG2 antibody that activates OX40 (CD134). Study-level points and caveats: Dosing at 0.1 to 3.0 mg/kg was accompanied by clonal expansion of CD4+ and CD8+ blood T cells by week 6. Antigen specificity of clonally expanded peripheral T cells was not established.

If patients had autoimmune disease history or systemic immunosuppression, they were excluded. The method was immunoSEQ multiplex PCR; TCRdb's version includes in-frame clones alone and lacks a portion of them. This sample has approximately 60,000 clones, with roughly 90% found just once. Notes on this clone: Its antigen is not known.

V lost 4 bases and J 2 bases, leaving 9 bases between the germline ends. This CDR3 comprises 14 residues. Germline V gene sequence: CDR1 MNHNS, CDR2 SASEGT. Sequenced material: CD4+ or CD8+ T cells sorted from blood, taken in a trial of the OX40 agonist ivuxolimab. The rearrangement joins TRBV6-1 to TRBJ1-5, with unresolved D. The receptor's source is an adult with an advanced solid tumor such as melanoma, head and neck, liver or kidney cancer. Written as DNA, the CDR3 is TGTGCCAGCAGTGTCGGGGTCGGCAATCAGCCCCAGCATTTT. As protein: CASSVGVGNQPQHF.